The sequence of this T cell receptor (beta chain) was determined in a study of tumor-infiltrating lymphocytes in primary liver carcinoma (dated by TCRdb to 2017 to 2019). Broadly, across the study: Of the five patients (three men and two women, aged 30 to 69 years), four had hepatocellular carcinoma and one had combined HCC and intrahepatic cholangiocarcinoma. Each sample produced roughly 3.65 to 7.13 million productive TCRbeta reads, and read depth showed no significant difference between tissue types. To link TCRbeta repertoire diversity with the local molecular phenotype, the approximately 23 tumor region samples were profiled using Agilent mRNA microarrays. TCRbeta repertoire sequencing, expression microarrays and whole-exome sequencing were combined in the study across five regions of each liver tumor, with adjacent normal tissue and blood also included. A total of approximately 35 specimens from 5 patients underwent TCRbeta repertoire sequencing, comprising roughly 25 tumor regions, 5 adjacent noncancerous liver tissues and 5 peripheral blood samples. The five patients had tumors staged T1-T3 N0M0, with maximum diameters ranging from about 4.2 to 10 cm. High reproducibility was observed for the technical replicate repertoires, with mean shared-clone rates approximately 0.92 and correlation coefficients above 0.95. What the research found in general, with its limitations: Because sequencing covered only the TCR beta chain and unpaired alpha chains were not captured, true repertoire diversity is likely underestimated. Only a few patients were included in the study, and the authors note that the findings should be validated in a larger study. Only roughly 7.5-24% of top clones appeared in all five regions of a tumor, which suggests that tumor-infiltrating T cells are spatially heterogeneous. The top 250 clones made up a significantly larger repertoire fraction in tumors than in blood (p = 0.039). Pairs of tumor regions showed greater repertoire overlap (mean about 36%) than tumor-adjacent pairs (roughly 17%) or tumor-blood pairs (approximately 15%), which is consistent with antigen-driven expansion. Since the samples were bulk and unsorted, there was no way to compare CD4+ and CD8+ T cell repertoires.

The germline V gene sets CDR1 to MDHEN and CDR2 to SYDVKM. Counted from cysteine to phenylalanine, this CDR3 has 15 amino acids. The retained sequence is limited to the CDR3, 45 bases, with the frame set at the first base. In the case of this clonotype: Its antigen is currently not known. Compared with germline, one end of the junction differs, possibly owing to a read error.

Starting from around 500 ng total RNA, TCRbeta-specific cDNA was produced by reverse transcription with a constant-region primer and ProtoScript II reverse transcriptase. TCRbeta libraries were built with three nested multiplex PCR rounds, a slightly modified ARM-PCR procedure. The first two PCR rounds used multiplex TRBV1-TRBV30 forward primers with a Cbeta reverse primer, each for about 11 cycles. Sample barcodes and Illumina adapters were added in a final 25-cycle PCR with Deep VentR polymerase. Amplicons of 200-500 bp were gel-purified with a QIAquick gel extraction kit before sequencing. TCRbeta amplicons were sequenced on an Illumina HiSeq 2500 with 250-bp paired-end reads. Turning to the authors' computational methods: Trimmomatic v0.33 was used to quality-trim the reads, and FLASH v1.2.11 was used to merge paired reads so that full CDR3 sequences could be recovered. V, D and J germline segments were assigned to the rearranged TCRbeta sequences by MiGEC v1.2.1b. Clonotype statistics and Shannon-Wiener diversity indices were calculated with VDJtools v1.0.0. To cut down on sampling bias, every analysis after diversity analysis relied on just the 250 most abundant clonotypes from each sample. TCRdb took the public reads, trimmed them with fastp at Q25, ran MiXCR for clone calling and kept in-frame beta chains. Duplicate CDR3 protein sequences are folded into a single record with the most common DNA and genes. What appears here as the V and J calls and clone size reflects TCRdb's work, not the paper's. For this sample there are 48,000 or so distinct CDR3 sequences; about 68% appear just once. Approximately 30% of the sample comes from the top ten.

Without any cell sorting, total RNA and DNA were co-extracted from roughly 20-30 mg of bulk tissue using the AllPrep DNA/RNA mini kit. Roughly five patients with histopathologically diagnosed primary liver carcinoma underwent surgical resection in China between late 2015 and 2016. At the time of sampling, the patients were treatment-naive and had chronic HBV infection. Each tumor was sampled at five spatially separated regions: the superior, inferior, left-lateral and right-lateral poles and the tumor centre. According to histology, viable tumor cells made up more than 85% of every tumor sample. Pieces of fresh tumor and adjacent tissue were cut in half, with one half kept in RNAlater at -80 degrees C and the other half sent for histology.

The clonotype comes from a man in his forties with primary liver carcinoma and hepatitis B virus infection. The V gene is TRBV28 and the J gene is TRBJ1-1; 5 matching bases give a weak D call of TRBD1. The sequencing sample was made of liver tumor tissue from sampling region 3. Read against the paper, the sample's cell subset or site label means: tumor region T3, left-lateral pole. The DNA sequence is as follows: TGTGCCATCAGTTACCGTGACAGTGGGGGCACTGAAGCTTTCTTT. This is translated as CAISYRDSGGTEAFF.